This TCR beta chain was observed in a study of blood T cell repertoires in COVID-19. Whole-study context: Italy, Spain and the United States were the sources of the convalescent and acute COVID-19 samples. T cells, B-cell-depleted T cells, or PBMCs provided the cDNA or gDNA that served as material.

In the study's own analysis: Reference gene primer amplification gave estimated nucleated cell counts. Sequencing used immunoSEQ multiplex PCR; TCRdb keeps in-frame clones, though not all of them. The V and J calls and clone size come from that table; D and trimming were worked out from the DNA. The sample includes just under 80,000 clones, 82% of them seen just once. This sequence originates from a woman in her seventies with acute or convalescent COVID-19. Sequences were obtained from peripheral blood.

The CDR3 loop reads CASLDEAGELFF. The DNA for the CDR3 is TGTGCCAGCCTGGATGAGGCCGGGGAGCTGTTTTTT. The chain couples TRBV12-3 or TRBV12-4 to TRBJ2-2; no definite D call. CDR3 length: 12 residues. V lost 8 bases to trimming and J lost 6 bases, with 10 bases between them.